These T cell receptor beta chains were read from a single sample in a study of response to subunit inactivated influenza vaccine. Each CDR3 protein is one row after TCRdb ran MiXCR on the RT-PCR reads. This table holds about 800,000 distinct CDR3 sequences, 21% found once. Sequencing used PBMCs from blood, obtained around 5 days after vaccination. The origin of the receptors is a man aged 50-60 years who received an inactivated influenza vaccine. Both conserved end residues are part of each CDR3. A D gene is named only where the DNA matches it firmly. Clone sizes are given selectively: once, few, many, or a class where the clone is expanded.

d_call | j_call | v_call | clone_size | cdr3_aa | cdr3_nt
NA | TRBJ1-5 | TRBV27 | NA | CASSLYNQGNQPQHF | TGTGCCAGCAGTTTGTATAATCAGGGCAATCAGCCCCAGCATTTT
NA | TRBJ2-2 | TRBV25-1 | few | CASSKYYGDTGELFF | TGTGCCAGCAGTAAATACTATGGGGACACCGGGGAGCTGTTTTTT
NA | TRBJ2-5 | TRBV6-2/TRBV6-3 | NA | CASGKLPGIEKTQYF | TGTGCCAGCGGAAAGTTACCGGGAATAGAAAAGACCCAGTACTTC
TRBD1 | TRBJ2-7 | TRBV4-2 | NA | CASTRGTDALEQYF | TGTGCCAGCACCAGGGGGACCGACGCTCTGGAGCAGTACTTC
NA | TRBJ1-1 | TRBV11-2 | NA | CASGPEGPWLGVLGMNTEAFF | TGTGCCAGCGGCCCGGAAGGCCCATGGCTAGGGGTACTAGGGATGAACACTGAAGCTTTCTTT
NA | TRBJ2-7 | TRBV10-3 | few | CAISVGMGASYEQYF | TGTGCCATCAGTGTCGGGATGGGAGCCTCCTACGAGCAGTACTTC
NA | TRBJ2-3 | TRBV20-1 | NA | CSAKDNSITDTQYF | TGCAGTGCTAAAGACAATAGTATCACAGATACGCAGTATTTT
NA | TRBJ1-5 | TRBV12-3/TRBV12-4 | few | CASSFDGSNQPQHF | TGTGCCAGCAGTTTTGACGGTAGCAATCAGCCCCAGCATTTT
NA | TRBJ1-5 | TRBV28 | few | CASGGGSGNQPQHF | TGTGCCAGCGGGGGGGGCAGTGGCAATCAGCCCCAGCATTTT
NA | TRBJ2-5 | TRBV11-2 | NA | CASSIRARGETQYF | TGTGCCAGCAGCATACGGGCCCGGGGAGAGACCCAGTACTTC
NA | TRBJ2-3 | TRBV28 | NA | CASSFRFGFTQYF | TGTGCCAGCAGTTTCAGGTTTGGTTTCACGCAGTATTTT
TRBD1 | TRBJ2-1 | TRBV6-1 | NA | CASSTSGTVLTHNEQFF | TGTGCCAGCAGTACGTCCGGGACAGTCCTTACCCACAATGAGCAGTTCTTC
TRBD1 | TRBJ1-1 | TRBV12-3/TRBV12-4 | NA | CASSGTGPNTEAFF | TGTGCCAGCAGTGGGACAGGACCGAACACTGAAGCTTTCTTT
NA | TRBJ2-3 | TRBV21-1 | few | CASSSGRRDPTDTQYF | TGTGCCAGCAGTTCAGGGAGGAGGGACCCCACAGATACGCAGTATTTT
TRBD2 | TRBJ2-5 | TRBV20-1 | NA | CSARETSGRAWETQYF | TGCAGTGCTAGAGAAACTAGCGGGAGGGCCTGGGAGACCCAGTACTTC
NA | TRBJ2-2 | TRBV4-2 | NA | CASSQQTGANTGELFF | TGTGCCAGCAGCCAACAGACAGGCGCGAACACCGGGGAGCTGTTTTTT
NA | TRBJ2-1 | TRBV5-1 | few | CASSPRGMRDNEQFF | TGCGCCAGCAGCCCTAGGGGTATGAGGGACAATGAGCAGTTCTTC
NA | TRBJ2-2 | TRBV20-1 | once | CSVPGAPGSGELFF | TGCAGCGTCCCGGGGGCCCCCGGGTCCGGGGAGCTGTTTTTT
NA | TRBJ1-6 | TRBV5-1 | NA | CASSLDGSGSYNSPLHF | TGCGCCAGCAGCTTGGATGGATCTGGCTCCTATAATTCACCCCTCCACTTT
NA | TRBJ2-2 | TRBV28 | NA | CASSSLGGFWDTGELFF | TGTGCCAGCAGTTCCCTGGGGGGTTTTTGGGACACCGGGGAGCTGTTTTTT
NA | TRBJ2-1 | TRBV11-2 | few | CASSLVYDYNEQFF | TGTGCCAGCAGCTTAGTTTACGATTACAATGAGCAGTTCTTC
NA | TRBJ1-3 | TRBV3-1 | NA | CASGDSSGNTIYF | TGTGCCAGCGGGGATAGCTCTGGAAACACCATATATTTT
TRBD2 | TRBJ2-2 | TRBV4-2 | few | CASSQGTSGTGELFF | TGTGCCAGCAGCCAAGGGACTAGCGGGACCGGGGAGCTGTTTTTT
NA | TRBJ2-2 | TRBV5-5 | NA | CASRESLALGTGELFF | TGTGCCAGCAGAGAGTCACTAGCCCTAGGCACCGGGGAGCTGTTTTTT
NA | TRBJ2-7 | TRBV29-1 | NA | CSVVRGGSSYEQYF | TGCAGCGTTGTGCGAGGGGGATCCTCCTACGAGCAGTACTTC
NA | TRBJ1-4 | TRBV20-1 | NA | CSARIPGLATNEKLFF | TGCAGTGCTAGAATACCGGGACTCGCAACTAATGAAAAACTGTTTTTT
TRBD2 | TRBJ2-5 | TRBV5-1 | few | CASRPAGTGETQYF | TGCGCCAGCCGCCCAGCGGGGACGGGAGAGACCCAGTACTTC
NA | TRBJ1-2 | TRBV21-1 | NA | CASSKGGASYGYTF | TGTGCCAGCAGCAAAGGGGGCGCGAGCTATGGCTACACCTTC
TRBD1 | TRBJ1-1 | TRBV20-1 | few | CSARTGRPNTEAFF | TGCAGTGCTAGGACAGGGCGCCCAAACACTGAAGCTTTCTTT
NA | TRBJ2-2 | TRBV28 | NA | CASSLVLSNTGELFF | TGTGCCAGCAGTTTGGTACTTTCAAACACCGGGGAGCTGTTTTTT
NA | TRBJ1-4 | TRBV7-7 | few | CASSLSTRGEKLFF | TGTGCTAGCAGCTTGAGTACGAGAGGCGAAAAACTGTTTTTT
NA | TRBJ2-4 | TRBV20-1 | few | CSARDLNIQYF | TGCAGTGCTAGAGATCTAAACATTCAGTACTTC
TRBD2 | TRBJ2-3 | TRBV20-1 | NA | CSARRTSGYTDTQYF | TGCAGTGCTAGGAGGACTAGCGGGTACACAGATACGCAGTATTTT
TRBD1 | TRBJ2-7 | TRBV6-2/TRBV6-3 | NA | CASSSPTGKGYEQYF | TGTGCCAGCAGTTCCCCGACAGGGAAAGGTTACGAGCAGTACTTC
NA | TRBJ2-3 | TRBV29-1 | few | CSVEQGGADTQYF | TGCAGCGTTGAACAGGGGGGTGCGGATACGCAGTATTTT
TRBD1 | TRBJ2-1 | TRBV10-3 | many | CAINGDRSSYNEQFF | TGTGCCATCAACGGGGACAGGAGCTCCTACAATGAGCAGTTCTTC
NA | TRBJ2-7 | TRBV4-3 | many | CASSQGRSYEQYF | TGTGCCAGCAGCCAAGGCCGGAGCTACGAGCAGTACTTC
TRBD2 | TRBJ2-7 | TRBV20-1 | NA | CSARGALAVYEQYF | TGCAGTGCTCGGGGAGCACTAGCGGTATACGAGCAGTACTTC
TRBD2 | TRBJ2-1 | TRBV5-1 | NA | CASSPEPSGGNNEQFF | TGCGCCAGCAGCCCGGAACCTAGCGGGGGTAATAATGAGCAGTTCTTC
NA | TRBJ2-7 | TRBV7-8 | NA | CASSSRTALRYEQYF | TGTGCCAGCAGCTCCCGGACAGCATTACGCTACGAGCAGTACTTC
NA | TRBJ2-4 | TRBV7-9 | NA | CASSPGLFGKDIQYF | TGTGCCAGCAGCCCCGGACTATTTGGCAAAGACATTCAGTACTTC
NA | TRBJ2-6 | TRBV2 | NA | CASSKGALINVLTF | TGTGCCAGCAGTAAAGGGGCTCTAATCAACGTCCTGACTTTC
NA | TRBJ2-1 | TRBV11-1 | few | CASSLTVAATPAYNEQFF | TGTGCCAGCAGCTTAACCGTGGCGGCCACTCCGGCCTACAATGAGCAGTTCTTC
NA | TRBJ1-1 | TRBV5-1 | many | CASSLDITNTEAFF | TGCGCCAGCAGCCTTGACATTACGAACACTGAAGCTTTCTTT
NA | TRBJ2-2 | TRBV7-9 | few | CASSLNYGRQVSGELFF | TGTGCCAGCAGCTTAAATTATGGTAGACAGGTTTCCGGGGAGCTGTTTTTT
TRBD2 | TRBJ2-3 | TRBV20-1 | NA | CSARRGGRADTQYF | TGCAGTGCTAGACGGGGCGGGAGAGCAGATACGCAGTATTTT
NA | TRBJ2-3 | TRBV29-1 | NA | CSVEVPPDTQYF | TGCAGCGTTGAAGTGCCACCAGATACGCAGTATTTT
NA | TRBJ2-5 | TRBV29-1 | NA | CSVPGSREGAQYF | TGCAGCGTACCCGGGAGCCGAGAGGGGGCCCAGTACTTC
NA | TRBJ2-7 | TRBV11-2 | NA | CASSPVRGSGYEQYF | TGTGCCAGCAGCCCCGTCCGAGGGTCCGGATACGAGCAGTACTTC
TRBD1 | TRBJ1-6 | TRBV20-1 | few | CSARDPGQGSDSPLHF | TGCAGTGCTAGAGATCCCGGACAGGGCTCGGATTCACCCCTCCACTTT
NA | TRBJ2-2 | TRBV20-1 | few | CSATHKVPNTGELFF | TGCAGTGCCACACACAAGGTCCCGAACACCGGGGAGCTGTTTTTT
NA | TRBJ1-1 | TRBV5-1 | few | CASSLSELTEAFF | TGCGCCAGCAGCTTGTCGGAGCTTACTGAAGCTTTCTTT
TRBD1 | TRBJ1-6 | TRBV5-1 | many | CASSGDRDSPLHF | TGCGCCAGCAGCGGGGACAGGGATTCACCCCTCCACTTT